What follows are 13 T cell receptor beta chains derived from one specimen sequenced in a study of T cells in Graves' hyperthyroidism and ophthalmopathy. The investigators amplified TCR beta CDR3 regions from RNA transcripts. The HTBI set primed first-round TCR CDR3 RT-PCR. Each CDR3 protein gets one entry after TCRdb re-called the multiplex PCR reads with MiXCR. Of hundreds of thousands of distinct CDR3 sequences in the sample, 40% to 55% were seen once. The specimen was peripheral blood or thyroid tissue (not recorded which). The receptors were sampled from a woman between 18 and 29 years old with Graves' hyperthyroidism.

This sequence joins TRBV10-2 and TRBJ1-1; a weak D match, TRBD1 (6 bases). Germline V gives CDR1 WSHSY, CDR2 SAAADI. The germline V and J ends were trimmed by 2 bases and 5 bases, with 9 bases remaining between them. The CDR3 is made up of 13 amino acids. Written as DNA, the CDR3 is TGCGCCAGCAGTGAGCTGACAGGTACTGAAGCTTTCTTT. Protein sequence: CASSELTGTEAFF.

V is TRBV5-1 and J is TRBJ1-1; weak D call: TRBD1 (6 bases). Trimming cost V 6 bases and J 9 bases, with 18 bases left between them. This CDR3 is 13 amino acids long. CDR1 and CDR2 from the germline V gene are SGHRS and YFSETQ. CDR3 DNA sequence: TGCGCCAGCATGGAGACAGGAATTTCTAAAGCTTTCTTT. It encodes CASMETGISKAFF.

This clonotype came up once. The chain carries TRBV29-1 and TRBJ1-1, with D possibly being TRBD1 (6 bases). The CDR3 spans 14 residues. Germline CDR1 reads SQVTM; CDR2 reads ANQGSEA. V lost 8 bases to trimming and J lost 1 base, with 17 bases between them. CDR3 coding DNA: TGCAGCAGTGAGCGGGCAGGGGCGAACACTGAAGCTTTCTTT. Translated, it gives CSSERAGANTEAFF.

The chain has TRBV10-3 and TRBJ1-2; weak D call: TRBD1 (5 bases). CDR1 and CDR2 from the germline V gene are ENHRY and SYGVKD. V was cut by 2 bases and J by 4 bases, with 17 bases left in between. This CDR3 is 16 amino acids long. CDR3 amino acids: CAISEDEGASAYGYTF. In DNA, the CDR3 is TGTGCCATCAGTGAGGATGAAGGGGCCTCGGCCTATGGCTACACCTTC.

Here the CDR3 reads CAISERGGNTIYF. The CDR3 DNA follows: TGTGCCATCAGTGAACGGGGGGGGAACACCATATATTTT. V and J are TRBV10-3 and TRBJ1-3, with D perhaps TRBD1 (5 bases). The CDR3 is made up of 13 amino acids. Germline-derived CDR1 and CDR2 are ENHRY and SYGVKD. V was cut by 3 bases and J by 7 bases, with 10 bases left in between.

The V gene is TRBV29-1, the J gene TRBJ2-7; D not resolved. Trimming pared 7 bases from V and 1 base from J, leaving 11 bases between. Per the germline V gene, CDR1 is SQVTM and CDR2 is ANQGSEA. The CDR3 covers 12 residues. The CDR3 bases are TGCAGCGCTAGACACGATTCCTACGAGCAGTACTTC. This translates into CSARHDSYEQYF.

The sample holds a few counts of this clonotype. The J gene is TRBJ2-7, the V gene TRBV19, with D possibly TRBD1 on 5 matching bases. Trimming pared 3 bases from V and 2 bases from J, leaving 11 bases between. The CDR3 is 14 amino acids. From germline, CDR1 is LNHDA and CDR2 SQIVND (reference sequence). The CDR3 nucleotides are TGTGCCAGTAGTATTGCAGGGAAAGCCTACGAGCAGTACTTC. It is translated as CASSIAGKAYEQYF.

J is TRBJ2-7 and V is TRBV10-3; the D gene is possibly TRBD1 (6 bases). Germline values: CDR1 ENHRY, CDR2 SYGVKD. The CDR3 is made up of 15 amino acids. V was cut by 10 bases and J by 7 bases, with 26 bases left in between. The chain's CDR3 is CASDPNGRGSREQYF. In nucleotides, the CDR3 is TGTGCCAGCGACCCTAATGGCAGGGGTTCTCGGGAGCAGTACTTC.

This clonotype was observed a handful of times. This chain joins TRBV6-5 and TRBJ1-3; possible D gene TRBD1, 6 bases. CDR3 length equals 14 residues. In germline, CDR1 is MNHEY, CDR2 SVGAGI. The V end lost 5 bases, the J end lost 2 bases, and 10 bases lay between the germline ends. The CDR3 loop is CASSTGTPGNTIYF. CDR3 in DNA: TGTGCCAGCAGTACCGGGACACCTGGAAACACCATATATTTT.

This clonotype appeared many times. The V call is TRBV10-3, the J call TRBJ2-2, with D perhaps being TRBD1 or TRBD2 (5 bases each). CDR1 is ENHRY and CDR2 is SYGVKD in the germline V gene. The CDR3 is 14 amino acids. The V and J ends lost 10 bases and 6 bases respectively, with 18 bases between them. The CDR3 sequence is CATNRGVDAGELFF. The CDR3 coding sequence is TGTGCCACTAACCGGGGCGTGGACGCCGGGGAGCTGTTTTTT.

Remarks on this clonotype: A much larger clone differs from this one at a single base, so this may be a read error. The chain links TRBV7-2 to TRBJ1-6; a weak D match, TRBD1 (5 bases). The CDR3 is made up of 17 amino acids. The germline V gene has CDR1 SGHTA and CDR2 FQGNSA. The CDR3 DNA follows: TGTGCCAGCAGCACGATGCCGGGACGGGGATATAATGCACCCCTCCACTTT. Its protein product is CASSTMPGRGYNAPLHF.

This clonotype appeared many times. J is TRBJ1-1 and V is TRBV29-1; 11 bases match TRBD1. J lost 11 bases, V lost 5 bases, and 7 bases had no gene match. The CDR3 sequence is 12 residues long. Germline CDR1 and CDR2: SQVTM and ANQGSEA. CDR3 in DNA: TGCAGCGTTCACCGGGACAGGGGGACGGCTTTCTTT. Protein product: CSVHRDRGTAFF.

The genes are TRBV9 and TRBJ2-7; TRBD1 matches 10 bases. V shed 3 bases and J 1 base; nucleotides not matched to a gene: 4. This CDR3 region has 15 residues. The germline V gene encodes CDR1 SGDLS and CDR2 YYNGEE. The CDR3 bases are TGTGCCAGCAGCGAGGGGACAGGGGAATCCTACGAGCAGTACTTC. Amino acid sequence: CASSEGTGESYEQYF.